A selection of T cell receptor beta chains follows, all from one sample in a study of blood T cell repertoires in COVID-19. The method was immunoSEQ multiplex PCR; TCRdb's version includes in-frame clones alone and lacks a portion of them. The sample includes over 300,000 clones, about 90% of them seen just once. Sequenced sample: PBMCs or T cells enriched from blood (not recorded which). The receptors were gathered from a woman in her twenties or thirties who had recovered from COVID-19. The CDR3 runs from the conserved cysteine through the conserved F or W. The order of the fields is CDR3 DNA, CDR3 protein, J gene, V gene, D gene, clone size, CDR3 length. The D gene is left open where the match is weak. Clone size is stated in some rows and not others, as once, few, many or a class when expanded.

CDR3 DNA: TGCGCCAGCAGCCCGGGGGGCCGGGGGGCGGTAGATACGCAGTATTTT
CDR3 protein: CASSPGGRGAVDTQYF
J gene: TRBJ2-3
V gene: TRBV5-1
D gene: NA
clone size: NA
CDR3 length: 16

CDR3 DNA: TGTGCCAGCAGCTCTGGGACAGGGACTCAGCCCCAGCATTTT
CDR3 protein: CASSSGTGTQPQHF
J gene: TRBJ1-5
V gene: TRBV5-5
D gene: TRBD1
clone size: NA
CDR3 length: 14

CDR3 DNA: TGCGCCAGCAGGGACAGGGGAATAAGAACTGAAGCTTTCTTT
CDR3 protein: CASRDRGIRTEAFF
J gene: TRBJ1-1
V gene: TRBV5-1
D gene: TRBD1
clone size: NA
CDR3 length: 14

CDR3 DNA: TGTGCCAGCAGTGATCCTTCAGGGTCCGGCGTCTATGGCTACACCTTC
CDR3 protein: CASSDPSGSGVYGYTF
J gene: TRBJ1-2
V gene: TRBV7-8
D gene: NA
clone size: NA
CDR3 length: 16

CDR3 DNA: TGTGCCAGCAGCTTTCGTCGGACAGCCAAAGCTTTCTTT
CDR3 protein: CASSFRRTAKAFF
J gene: TRBJ1-1
V gene: TRBV5-4
D gene: NA
clone size: NA
CDR3 length: 13

CDR3 DNA: TGTGCCAGCTCAGATAGACAGGGTTATCAGCCCCAGCATTTT
CDR3 protein: CASSDRQGYQPQHF
J gene: TRBJ1-5
V gene: TRBV18
D gene: TRBD1
clone size: NA
CDR3 length: 14

CDR3 DNA: TGTGCCAGCAGCTCCCGACTAGCGGGGGGGCCCCATGAGCAGTTCTTC
CDR3 protein: CASSSRLAGGPHEQFF
J gene: TRBJ2-1
V gene: TRBV7-2
D gene: TRBD2
clone size: NA
CDR3 length: 16

CDR3 DNA: TGTGCCAGCAGTTACGGCAGGGCTTACGAGCAGTACTTC
CDR3 protein: CASSYGRAYEQYF
J gene: TRBJ2-7
V gene: TRBV6-5
D gene: NA
clone size: NA
CDR3 length: 13

CDR3 DNA: TGCGCCAGCAGCTTGGGCGGCCGCAATCAGCCCCAGCATTTT
CDR3 protein: CASSLGGRNQPQHF
J gene: TRBJ1-5
V gene: TRBV5-1
D gene: NA
clone size: NA
CDR3 length: 14

CDR3 DNA: TGTGCCAGTAGTATAGGGACAGGACAGGGTAACGGCTACACCTTC
CDR3 protein: CASSIGTGQGNGYTF
J gene: TRBJ1-2
V gene: TRBV19
D gene: TRBD1
clone size: once
CDR3 length: 15

CDR3 DNA: TGTGCCAGCAGTGGGGGCGGGGCGCATCAGCCCCAGCATTTT
CDR3 protein: CASSGGGAHQPQHF
J gene: TRBJ1-5
V gene: TRBV25-1
D gene: NA
clone size: NA
CDR3 length: 14

CDR3 DNA: TGTGCCAGTAGTCCCCAGTACCCGGGGACTGAAGCTTTCTTT
CDR3 protein: CASSPQYPGTEAFF
J gene: TRBJ1-1
V gene: TRBV19
D gene: NA
clone size: NA
CDR3 length: 14

CDR3 DNA: TGTGCCAGCAGTTACGAGGCAGAGAGCACCTATGGCTACACCTTC
CDR3 protein: CASSYEAESTYGYTF
J gene: TRBJ1-2
V gene: TRBV6-2/TRBV6-3
D gene: NA
clone size: NA
CDR3 length: 15

CDR3 DNA: TGTGCCAGCAGCTTGACCACGGGACAAGGCTTTGCCCAAGGGTACACCTTC
CDR3 protein: CASSLTTGQGFAQGYTF
J gene: TRBJ1-2
V gene: TRBV7-3
D gene: NA
clone size: NA
CDR3 length: 17

CDR3 DNA: TGTGCCATAAAGAACGGACAGGGGGCCACTGAAGCTTTCTTT
CDR3 protein: CAIKNGQGATEAFF
J gene: TRBJ1-1
V gene: TRBV10-3
D gene: TRBD1
clone size: NA
CDR3 length: 14

CDR3 DNA: TGTGCCAGCAGCTTGGGGGCAGGGTGGACTGAAGCTTTCTTT
CDR3 protein: CASSLGAGWTEAFF
J gene: TRBJ1-1
V gene: TRBV5-4
D gene: NA
clone size: NA
CDR3 length: 14

CDR3 DNA: TGTGCCAGCTCCCCCGTAATCCCCGGGGAGCAGTTCTTC
CDR3 protein: CASSPVIPGEQFF
J gene: TRBJ2-1
V gene: TRBV19
D gene: NA
clone size: NA
CDR3 length: 13

CDR3 DNA: TGCGCCAGCAGCTTCTCCCGGACTAGCGGGGGGGCGCAAGAGACCCAGTACTTC
CDR3 protein: CASSFSRTSGGAQETQYF
J gene: TRBJ2-5
V gene: TRBV5-1
D gene: TRBD2
clone size: NA
CDR3 length: 18

CDR3 DNA: TGTGCCAGCAGCCAGGGTGGCTGGAATGAAAAACTGTTTTTT
CDR3 protein: CASSQGGWNEKLFF
J gene: TRBJ1-4
V gene: TRBV27
D gene: NA
clone size: NA
CDR3 length: 14

CDR3 DNA: TGTGCCAGCAGCAAAGTTGCGGGACCTTATGGCTACACCTTC
CDR3 protein: CASSKVAGPYGYTF
J gene: TRBJ1-2
V gene: TRBV21-1
D gene: NA
clone size: NA
CDR3 length: 14